This T cell receptor (beta chain) comes out of a study of CD4 and CD8 cells across lung adenocarcinoma regions. Donors had localized lung adenocarcinoma, a non-small cell lung cancer. From the PCR reads, TCRdb called clonotypes with MiXCR, one entry per CDR3 protein. The table lists some 3,400 distinct CDR3 sequences, around 42% of them singletons, with 46% in the top ten. V gave up 2 bases and J gave up 13 bases; unmatched junction bases: 9. Germline CDR1 SGHTA, CDR2 FQGTGA. The CDR3 runs to 14 residues. This clonotype was recorded a few times. The sample taken for sequencing was CD8+ T cells from the center of a lung tumor. V is TRBV7-3 and J is TRBJ2-4, with 9 bases aligning to TRBD2. The sequence came from a male donor with lung adenocarcinoma. The CD4 and CD8 labels of this study may be unreliable. CDR3 protein: CASSLLAGASEQYF. CDR3 coding DNA: TGTGCCAGCAGCTTATTAGCGGGAGCGAGTGAGCAGTACTTC.